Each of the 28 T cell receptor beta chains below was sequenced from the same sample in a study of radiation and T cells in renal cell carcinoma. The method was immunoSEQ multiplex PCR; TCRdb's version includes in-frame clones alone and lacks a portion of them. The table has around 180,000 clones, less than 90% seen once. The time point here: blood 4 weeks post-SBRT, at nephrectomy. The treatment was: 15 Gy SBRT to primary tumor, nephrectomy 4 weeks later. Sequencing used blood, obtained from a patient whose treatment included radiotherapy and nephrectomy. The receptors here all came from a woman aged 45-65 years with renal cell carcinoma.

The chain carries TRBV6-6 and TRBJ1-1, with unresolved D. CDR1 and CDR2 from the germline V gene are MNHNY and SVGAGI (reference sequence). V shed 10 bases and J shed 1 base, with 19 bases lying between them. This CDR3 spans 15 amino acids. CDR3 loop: CATVPGLRPNTEAFF. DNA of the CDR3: TGTGCCACCGTACCGGGCCTCAGGCCGAACACTGAAGCTTTCTTT.

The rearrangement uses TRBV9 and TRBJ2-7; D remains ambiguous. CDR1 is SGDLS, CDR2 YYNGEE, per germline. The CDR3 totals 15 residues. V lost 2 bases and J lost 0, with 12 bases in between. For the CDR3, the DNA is TGTGCCAGCAGCGTCTCCTCACGAGGCTCCTACGAGCAGTACTTC. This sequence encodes CASSVSSRGSYEQYF. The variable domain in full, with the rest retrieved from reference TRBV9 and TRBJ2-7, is DSGVTQTPKHLITATGQRVTLRCSPRSGDLSVYWYQQSLDQGLQFLIQYYNGEERAKGNILERFSAQQFPDLHSELNLSSLELGDSALYFCASSVSSRGSYEQYFGPGTRLTVT.

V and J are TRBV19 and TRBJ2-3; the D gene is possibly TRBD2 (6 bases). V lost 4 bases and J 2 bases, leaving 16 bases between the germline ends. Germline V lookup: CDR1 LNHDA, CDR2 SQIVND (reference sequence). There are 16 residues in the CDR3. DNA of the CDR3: TGTGCCAGTAGTAGATTCGCTAGCGCCCTCACAGATACGCAGTATTTT. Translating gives CASSRFASALTDTQYF.

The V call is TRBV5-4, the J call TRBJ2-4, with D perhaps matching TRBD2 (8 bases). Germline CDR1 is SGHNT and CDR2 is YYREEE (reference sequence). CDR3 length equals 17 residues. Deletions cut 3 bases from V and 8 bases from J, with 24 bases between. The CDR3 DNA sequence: TGTGCCAGCAGCTCGGGAGGGGGCCAGGGGACGGGATACATTCAGTACTTC. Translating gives CASSSGGGQGTGYIQYF.

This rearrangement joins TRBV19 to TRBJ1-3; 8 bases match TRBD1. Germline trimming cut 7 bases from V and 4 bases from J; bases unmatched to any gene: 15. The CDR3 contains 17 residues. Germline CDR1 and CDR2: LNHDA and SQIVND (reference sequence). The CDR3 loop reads CASKITGGELSGNTIYF. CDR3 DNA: TGTGCCAGTAAGATAACAGGGGGTGAACTGTCGGGAAACACCATATATTTT.

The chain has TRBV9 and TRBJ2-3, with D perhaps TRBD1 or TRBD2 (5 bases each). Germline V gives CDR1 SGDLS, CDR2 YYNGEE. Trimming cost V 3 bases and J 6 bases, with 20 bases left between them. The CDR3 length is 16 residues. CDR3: CASSGGFFGAIDTQYF. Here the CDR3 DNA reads TGTGCCAGCAGCGGCGGGTTTTTTGGGGCCATCGATACGCAGTATTTT. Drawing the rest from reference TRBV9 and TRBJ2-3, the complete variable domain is DSGVTQTPKHLITATGQRVTLRCSPRSGDLSVYWYQQSLDQGLQFLIQYYNGEERAKGNILERFSAQQFPDLHSELNLSSLELGDSALYFCASSGGFFGAIDTQYFGPGTRLTVL.

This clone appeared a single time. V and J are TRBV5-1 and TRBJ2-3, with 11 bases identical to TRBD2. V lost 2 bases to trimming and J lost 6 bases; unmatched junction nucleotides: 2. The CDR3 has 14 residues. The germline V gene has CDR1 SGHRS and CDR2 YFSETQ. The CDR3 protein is CASSLTSGSDTQYF. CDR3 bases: TGCGCCAGCAGCTTAACTAGCGGGAGTGATACGCAGTATTTT.

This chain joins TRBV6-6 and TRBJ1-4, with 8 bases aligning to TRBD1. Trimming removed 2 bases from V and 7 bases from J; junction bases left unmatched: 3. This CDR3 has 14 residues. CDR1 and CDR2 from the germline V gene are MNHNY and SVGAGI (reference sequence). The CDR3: CASSYGQGTEKLFF. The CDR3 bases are TGTGCCAGCAGTTACGGACAGGGCACTGAAAAACTGTTTTTT.

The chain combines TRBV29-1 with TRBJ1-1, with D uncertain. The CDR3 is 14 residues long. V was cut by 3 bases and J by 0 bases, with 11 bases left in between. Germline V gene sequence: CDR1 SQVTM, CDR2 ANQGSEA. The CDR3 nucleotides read TGCAGCGTTGATAAACACCCCATGAACACTGAAGCTTTCTTT. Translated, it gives CSVDKHPMNTEAFF. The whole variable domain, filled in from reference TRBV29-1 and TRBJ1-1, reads SAVISQKPSRDICQRGTSLTIQCQVDSQVTMMFWYRQQPGQSLTLIATANQGSEATYESGFVIDKFPISRPNLTFSTLTVSNMSPEDSSIYLCSVDKHPMNTEAFFGQGTRLTVV.

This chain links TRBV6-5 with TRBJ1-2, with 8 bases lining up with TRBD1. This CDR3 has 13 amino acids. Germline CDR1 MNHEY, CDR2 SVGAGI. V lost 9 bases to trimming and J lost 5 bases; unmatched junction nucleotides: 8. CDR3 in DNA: TGTGCCAGTCGGGACAGGAGGCGGTATGGCTACACCTTC. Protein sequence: CASRDRRRYGYTF.

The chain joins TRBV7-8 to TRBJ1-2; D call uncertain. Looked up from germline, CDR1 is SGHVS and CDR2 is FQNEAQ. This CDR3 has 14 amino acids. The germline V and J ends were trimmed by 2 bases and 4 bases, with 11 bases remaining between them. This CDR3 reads CASSLSGQVYGYTF. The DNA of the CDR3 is TGTGCCAGCAGCTTATCCGGGCAAGTCTATGGCTACACCTTC.

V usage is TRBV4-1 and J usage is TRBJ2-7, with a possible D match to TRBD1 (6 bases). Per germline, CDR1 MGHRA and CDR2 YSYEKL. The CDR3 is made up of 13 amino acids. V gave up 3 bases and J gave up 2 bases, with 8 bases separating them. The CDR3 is CASSQGTTYEQYF. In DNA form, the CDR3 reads TGCGCCAGCAGCCAGGGGACAACCTACGAGCAGTACTTC.

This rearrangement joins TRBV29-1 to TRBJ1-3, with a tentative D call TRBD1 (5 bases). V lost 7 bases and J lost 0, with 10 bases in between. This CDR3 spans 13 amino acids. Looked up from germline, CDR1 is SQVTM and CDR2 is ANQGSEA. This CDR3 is CSGRVLSGNTIYF. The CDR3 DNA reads TGCAGCGGCAGGGTTCTCTCTGGAAACACCATATATTTT.

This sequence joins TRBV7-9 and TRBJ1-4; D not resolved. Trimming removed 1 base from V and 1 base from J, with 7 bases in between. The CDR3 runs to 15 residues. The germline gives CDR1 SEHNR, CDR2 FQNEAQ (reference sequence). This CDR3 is CASSLGAGTNEKLFF. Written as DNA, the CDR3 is TGTGCCAGCAGCTTAGGGGCAGGAACTAATGAAAAACTGTTTTTT.

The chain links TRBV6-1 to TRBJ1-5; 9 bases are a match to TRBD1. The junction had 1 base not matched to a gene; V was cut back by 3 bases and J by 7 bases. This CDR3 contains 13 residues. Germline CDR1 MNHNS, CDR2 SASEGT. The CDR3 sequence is CASSEDRGQPQHF. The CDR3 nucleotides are TGTGCCAGCAGTGAGGACAGGGGACAGCCCCAGCATTTT.

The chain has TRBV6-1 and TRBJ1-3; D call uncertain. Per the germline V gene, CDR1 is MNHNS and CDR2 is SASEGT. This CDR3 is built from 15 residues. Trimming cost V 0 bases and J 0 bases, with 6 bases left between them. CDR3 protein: CASSEARSSGNTIYF. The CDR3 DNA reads TGTGCCAGCAGTGAAGCAAGGAGCTCTGGAAACACCATATATTTT.

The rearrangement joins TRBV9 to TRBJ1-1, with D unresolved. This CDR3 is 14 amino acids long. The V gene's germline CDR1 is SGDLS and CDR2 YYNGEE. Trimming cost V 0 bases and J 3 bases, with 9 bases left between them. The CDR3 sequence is CASSVVLRDTEAFF. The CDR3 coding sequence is TGTGCCAGCAGCGTAGTTCTACGGGACACTGAAGCTTTCTTT.

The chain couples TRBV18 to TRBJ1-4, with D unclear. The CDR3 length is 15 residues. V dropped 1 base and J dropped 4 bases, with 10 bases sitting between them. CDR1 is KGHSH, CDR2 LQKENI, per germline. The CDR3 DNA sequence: TGTGCCAGCTCACCACTTCGAGGTTTTAATGAAAAACTGTTTTTT. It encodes CASSPLRGFNEKLFF.

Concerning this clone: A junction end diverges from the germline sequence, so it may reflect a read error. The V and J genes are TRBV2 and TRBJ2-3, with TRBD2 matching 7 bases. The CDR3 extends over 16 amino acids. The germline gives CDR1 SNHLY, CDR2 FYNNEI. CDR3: CASTESPRGGGDTQYF. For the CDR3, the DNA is TGTGCCAGCACTGAAAGTCCGCGGGGCGGGGGAGATACGCAGTATTTT.

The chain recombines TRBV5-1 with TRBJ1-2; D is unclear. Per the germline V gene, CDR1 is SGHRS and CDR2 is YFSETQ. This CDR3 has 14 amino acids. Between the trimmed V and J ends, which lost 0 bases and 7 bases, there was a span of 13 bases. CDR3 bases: TGCGCCAGCAGCTTGGAAATTGCGGGTAGTGGCTACACCTTC. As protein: CASSLEIAGSGYTF. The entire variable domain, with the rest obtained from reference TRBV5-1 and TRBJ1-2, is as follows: KAGVTQTPRYLIKTRGQQVTLSCSPISGHRSVSWYQQTPGQGLQFLFEYFSETQRNKGNFPGRFSGRQFSNSRSEMNVSTLELGDSALYLCASSLEIAGSGYTFGSGTRLTVV.

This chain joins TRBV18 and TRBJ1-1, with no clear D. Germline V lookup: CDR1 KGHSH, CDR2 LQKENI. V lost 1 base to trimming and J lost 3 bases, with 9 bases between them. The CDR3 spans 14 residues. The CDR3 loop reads CASSPQGFDTEAFF. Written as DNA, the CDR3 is TGTGCCAGCTCACCACAGGGATTCGACACTGAAGCTTTCTTT.

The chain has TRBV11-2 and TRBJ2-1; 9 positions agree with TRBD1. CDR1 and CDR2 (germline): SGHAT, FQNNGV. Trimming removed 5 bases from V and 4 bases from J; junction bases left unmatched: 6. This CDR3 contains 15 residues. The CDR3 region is CASSPGTGSYNEQFF. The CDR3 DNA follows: TGTGCCAGCAGCCCCGGGACAGGGAGTTACAATGAGCAGTTCTTC.

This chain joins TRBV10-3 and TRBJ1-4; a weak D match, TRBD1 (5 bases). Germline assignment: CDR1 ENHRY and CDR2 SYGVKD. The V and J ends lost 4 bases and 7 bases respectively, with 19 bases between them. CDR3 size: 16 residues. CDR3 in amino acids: CAISARGGGGVEKLFF. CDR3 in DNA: TGTGCCATCAGTGCTCGTGGCGGGGGAGGAGTTGAAAAACTGTTTTTT.

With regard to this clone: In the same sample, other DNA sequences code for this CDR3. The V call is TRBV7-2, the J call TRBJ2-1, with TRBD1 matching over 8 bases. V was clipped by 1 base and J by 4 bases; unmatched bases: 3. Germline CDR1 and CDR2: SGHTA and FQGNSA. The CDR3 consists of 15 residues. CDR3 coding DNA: TGTGCCAGCAGCTTAGAAGGACAGGGATACAATGAGCAGTTCTTC. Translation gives CASSLEGQGYNEQFF.

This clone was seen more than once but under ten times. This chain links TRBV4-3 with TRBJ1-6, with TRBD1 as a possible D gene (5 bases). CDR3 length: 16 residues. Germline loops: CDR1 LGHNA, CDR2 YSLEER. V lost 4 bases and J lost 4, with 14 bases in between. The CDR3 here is CASSRGREGYNSPLHF. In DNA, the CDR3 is TGCGCCAGCAGCCGTGGCAGGGAGGGATATAATTCACCCCTCCACTTT.

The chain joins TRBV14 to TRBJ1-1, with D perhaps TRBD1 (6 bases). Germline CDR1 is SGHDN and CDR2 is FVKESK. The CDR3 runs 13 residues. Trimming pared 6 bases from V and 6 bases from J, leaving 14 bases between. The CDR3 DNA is TGTGCCAGCAGATTTGGGGGCTCGGCTGAAGCTTTCTTT. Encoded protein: CASRFGGSAEAFF.

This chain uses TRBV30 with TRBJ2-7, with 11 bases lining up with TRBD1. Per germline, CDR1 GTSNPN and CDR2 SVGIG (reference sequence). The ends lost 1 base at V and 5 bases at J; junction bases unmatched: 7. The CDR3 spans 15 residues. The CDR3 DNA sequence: TGTGCCTGGAGTGCCGGACAGGGGGCTTACCACGAGCAGTACTTC. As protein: CAWSAGQGAYHEQYF.

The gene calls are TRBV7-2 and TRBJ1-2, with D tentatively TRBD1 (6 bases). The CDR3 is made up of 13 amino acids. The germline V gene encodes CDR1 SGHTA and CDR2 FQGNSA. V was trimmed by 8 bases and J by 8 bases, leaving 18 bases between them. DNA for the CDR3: TGTGCCAGCGGAAACAGGGCTCCGGGGGGCTACACCTTC. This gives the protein CASGNRAPGGYTF.